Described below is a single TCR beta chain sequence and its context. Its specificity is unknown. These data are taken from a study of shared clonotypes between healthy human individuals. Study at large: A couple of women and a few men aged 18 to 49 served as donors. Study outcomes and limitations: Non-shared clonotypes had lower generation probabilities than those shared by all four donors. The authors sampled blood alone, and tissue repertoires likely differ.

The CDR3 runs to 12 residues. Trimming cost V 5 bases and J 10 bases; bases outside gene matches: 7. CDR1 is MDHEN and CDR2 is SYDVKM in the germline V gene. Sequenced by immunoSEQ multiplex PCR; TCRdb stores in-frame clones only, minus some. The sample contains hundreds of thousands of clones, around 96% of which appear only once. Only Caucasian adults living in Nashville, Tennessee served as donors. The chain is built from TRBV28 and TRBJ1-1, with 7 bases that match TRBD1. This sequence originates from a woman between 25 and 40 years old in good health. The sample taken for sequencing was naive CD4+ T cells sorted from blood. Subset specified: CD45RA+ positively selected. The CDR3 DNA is TGTGCCAGCAGTCTGACAGGGTTAAGAGCTTTCTTT. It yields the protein CASSLTGLRAFF. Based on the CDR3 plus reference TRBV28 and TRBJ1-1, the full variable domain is DVKVTQSSRYLVKRTGEKVFLECVQDMDHENMFWYRQDPGLGLRLIYFSYDVKMKEKGDIPEGYSVSREKKERFSLILESASTNQTSMYLCASSLTGLRAFFGQGTRLTVV.